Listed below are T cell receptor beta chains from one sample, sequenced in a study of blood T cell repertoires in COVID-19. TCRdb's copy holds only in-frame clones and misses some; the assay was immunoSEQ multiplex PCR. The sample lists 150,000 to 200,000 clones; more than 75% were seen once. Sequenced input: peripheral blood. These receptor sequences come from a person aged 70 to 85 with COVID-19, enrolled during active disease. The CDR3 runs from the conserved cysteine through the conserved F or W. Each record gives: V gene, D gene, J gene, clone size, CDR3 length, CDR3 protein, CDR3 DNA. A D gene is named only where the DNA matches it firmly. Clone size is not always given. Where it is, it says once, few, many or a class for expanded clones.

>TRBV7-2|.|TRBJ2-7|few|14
CASSLATGPYEQYF
TGTGCCAGCAGCTTAGCTACAGGCCCCTACGAGCAGTACTTC
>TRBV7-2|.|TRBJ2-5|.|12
CASSLGDLAQYF
TGTGCCAGCAGCTTAGGGGACTTGGCCCAGTACTTC
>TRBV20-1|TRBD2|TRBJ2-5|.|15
CSASSVIAGWETQYF
TGCAGTGCTAGTTCGGTAATAGCGGGTTGGGAGACCCAGTACTTC
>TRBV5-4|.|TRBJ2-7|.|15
CASSLGAPGVYEQYF
TGTGCCAGCAGCCTGGGGGCACCCGGGGTATACGAGCAGTACTTC
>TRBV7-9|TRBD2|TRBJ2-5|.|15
CASSLRLADQETQYF
TGTGCCAGCAGCTTAAGGCTAGCGGATCAAGAGACCCAGTACTTC
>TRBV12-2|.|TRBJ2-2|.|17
CASRLGQWCLNTGELFF
TGTGCAAGTCGCTTAGGTCAGTGGTGCCTGAACACCGGGGAGCTGTTTTTT
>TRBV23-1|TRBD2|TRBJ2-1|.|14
CASSQASGGGEQFF
TGCGCCAGCAGTCAAGCTAGCGGCGGGGGTGAGCAGTTCTTC
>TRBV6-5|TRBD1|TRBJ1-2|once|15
CASSYWDAGGYGYTF
TGTGCCAGCAGTTACTGGGACGCAGGGGGGTATGGCTACACCTTC
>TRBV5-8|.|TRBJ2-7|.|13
CASSWRGTYEQYF
TGTGCCAGCAGCTGGCGGGGTACCTACGAGCAGTACTTC
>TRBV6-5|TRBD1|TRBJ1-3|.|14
CATQDRGLANTIYF
TGTGCCACCCAAGACAGGGGGCTCGCAAACACCATATATTTT
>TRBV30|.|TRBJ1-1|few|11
CACLTGSEAFF
TGTGCCTGCCTGACGGGGAGTGAAGCTTTCTTT
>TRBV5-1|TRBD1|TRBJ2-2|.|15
CASSQSGTGAGELFF
TGCGCCAGCAGCCAGTCCGGGACAGGGGCCGGGGAGCTGTTTTTT
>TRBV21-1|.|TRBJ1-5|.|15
CASSNGTGKAQPQHF
TGTGCCAGCAGCAACGGGACAGGGAAGGCCCAGCCCCAGCATTTT
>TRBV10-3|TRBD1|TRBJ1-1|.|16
CAISEKRQGVNTEAFF
TGTGCCATCAGTGAGAAAAGACAGGGGGTGAACACTGAAGCTTTCTTT
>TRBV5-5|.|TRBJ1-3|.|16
CASTSGARPSGNTIYF
TGTGCCAGCACCTCTGGGGCCAGACCCTCTGGAAACACCATATATTTT
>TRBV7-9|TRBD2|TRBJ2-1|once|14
CASIAGVTYNEQFF
TGTGCCAGTATAGCGGGAGTAACCTACAATGAGCAGTTCTTC
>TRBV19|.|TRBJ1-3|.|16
CASKTTGLNSGNTIYF
TGTGCCAGTAAAACGACAGGTTTGAACTCTGGAAACACCATATATTTT
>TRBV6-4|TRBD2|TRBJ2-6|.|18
CASNLAGGSHSGANVLTF
TGTGCCAGCAACCTAGCGGGGGGGTCCCACTCTGGGGCCAACGTCCTGACTTTC
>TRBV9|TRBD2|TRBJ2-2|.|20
CASSVDRTSGGKFDTGELFF
TGTGCCAGCAGCGTAGACAGGACTAGCGGGGGGAAGTTCGACACCGGGGAGCTGTTTTTT
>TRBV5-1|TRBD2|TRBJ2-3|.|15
CASSPGIGLADTQYF
TGCGCCAGCAGCCCCGGCATCGGACTAGCAGATACGCAGTATTTT
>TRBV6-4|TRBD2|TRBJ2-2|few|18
CASSDETSGKTNTGELFF
TGTGCCAGCAGTGACGAGACTAGCGGGAAGACGAACACCGGGGAGCTGTTTTTT
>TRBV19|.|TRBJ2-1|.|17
CASSSQGLLAPYLEQFF
TGTGCCAGTAGTAGTCAAGGGTTACTAGCTCCTTACCTAGAGCAGTTCTTC
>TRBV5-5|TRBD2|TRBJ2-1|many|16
CASSLEASGVYNEQFF
TGTGCCAGCAGCTTGGAGGCTAGCGGGGTATACAATGAGCAGTTCTTC
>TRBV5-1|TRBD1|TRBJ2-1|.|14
CASSGTGYNNEQFF
TGCGCCAGCAGCGGGACAGGGTACAACAATGAGCAGTTCTTC
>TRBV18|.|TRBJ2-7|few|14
CASSPPYSSYEQYF
TGTGCCAGCTCACCACCATACAGCTCCTACGAGCAGTACTTC
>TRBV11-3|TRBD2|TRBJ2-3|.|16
CASSFELAGGTDTQYF
TGTGCCAGCAGCTTTGAACTAGCGGGAGGAACAGATACGCAGTATTTT
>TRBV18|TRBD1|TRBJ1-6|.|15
CASSRRETGESPLHF
TGTGCCAGCTCACGTAGGGAGACAGGGGAATCACCCCTCCACTTT
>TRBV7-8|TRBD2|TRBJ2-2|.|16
CASSPGAGANTGELFF
TGTGCCAGCAGCCCCGGAGCGGGGGCGAACACCGGGGAGCTGTTTTTT
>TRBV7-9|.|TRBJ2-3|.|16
CASSLSRRTSTDTQYF
TGTGCCAGCAGCTTATCTCGGAGGACTAGCACAGATACGCAGTATTTT
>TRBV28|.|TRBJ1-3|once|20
CASTRQGRWVAAGSGNTIYF
TGTGCCAGCACTCGTCAGGGTCGCTGGGTGGCGGCTGGCTCTGGAAACACCATATATTTT
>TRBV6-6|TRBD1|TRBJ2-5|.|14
CASSYQGDQETQYF
TGTGCCAGCAGTTACCAGGGGGACCAAGAGACCCAGTACTTC
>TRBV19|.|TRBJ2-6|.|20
CASSIRFFWQPGDGANVLTF
TGTGCCAGTAGTATTCGTTTTTTTTGGCAACCGGGAGACGGGGCCAACGTCCTGACTTTC
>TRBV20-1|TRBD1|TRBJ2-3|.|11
CSARTGDTQYF
TGCAGTGCGCGGACAGGGGATACGCAGTATTTT
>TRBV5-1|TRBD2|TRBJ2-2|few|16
CASSPFGRANTGELFF
TGCGCCAGCAGCCCTTTCGGGAGGGCTAACACCGGGGAGCTGTTTTTT
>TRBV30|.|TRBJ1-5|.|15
CAWSVSGDINQPQHF
TGTGCCTGGAGTGTTTCAGGGGATATCAATCAGCCCCAGCATTTT
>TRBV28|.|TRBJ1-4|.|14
CASSPRVEWGKLFF
TGTGCCAGCAGCCCGAGGGTGGAGTGGGGAAAACTGTTTTTT
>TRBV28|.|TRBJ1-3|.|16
CASSDPPGQHGNTIYF
TGTGCCAGCAGCGACCCTCCGGGACAACATGGAAACACCATATATTTT
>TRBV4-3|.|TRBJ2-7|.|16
CASSQEAGRAKDEQYF
TGCGCCAGCAGCCAAGAAGCGGGTAGGGCGAAAGACGAGCAGTACTTC
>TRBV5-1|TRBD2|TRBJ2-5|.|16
CASSERVAGAMETQYF
TGCGCCAGCAGCGAGAGGGTAGCGGGGGCTATGGAGACCCAGTACTTC
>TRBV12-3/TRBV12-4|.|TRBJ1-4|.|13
CASSSGVGEKLFF
TGTGCCAGCAGTTCGGGGGTTGGTGAAAAACTGTTTTTT
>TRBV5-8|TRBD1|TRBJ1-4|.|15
CASSSKGAEREKLFF
TGTGCCAGCAGCTCCAAGGGGGCAGAGCGGGAAAAACTGTTTTTT
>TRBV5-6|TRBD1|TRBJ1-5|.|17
CASSHTGDPGGNQPQHF
TGTGCCAGCAGCCACACAGGGGACCCCGGAGGCAATCAGCCCCAGCATTTT
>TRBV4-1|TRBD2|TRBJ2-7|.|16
CASSASGREAAYEQYF
TGCGCCAGCAGCGCTTCGGGGCGGGAGGCCGCCTACGAGCAGTACTTC
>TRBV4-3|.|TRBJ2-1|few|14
CASSQTPSGPEQFF
TGCGCCAGCAGCCAAACTCCCAGCGGACCCGAGCAGTTCTTC
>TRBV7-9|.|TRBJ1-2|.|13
CASSLGSGQGHTF
TGTGCCAGCAGCTTAGGCTCGGGTCAGGGGCACACCTTC
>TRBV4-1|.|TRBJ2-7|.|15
CASSPHRDISYEQYF
TGCGCCAGCAGCCCCCACCGGGACATCAGCTACGAGCAGTACTTC
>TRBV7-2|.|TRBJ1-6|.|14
CASSLVPEDSPLHF
TGTGCCAGCAGCTTAGTCCCAGAAGATTCACCCCTCCACTTT
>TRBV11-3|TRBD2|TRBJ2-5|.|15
CASSLGASGQETQYF
TGTGCCAGCAGCTTAGGAGCTAGCGGGCAAGAGACCCAGTACTTC
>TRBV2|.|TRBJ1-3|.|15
CASTPTSGSGNTIYF
TGTGCCAGCACCCCTACGAGTGGCTCTGGAAACACCATATATTTT
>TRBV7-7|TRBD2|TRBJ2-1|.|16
CASSLDRLAGYNEQFF
TGTGCCAGCAGCTTAGACAGACTAGCGGGTTACAATGAGCAGTTCTTC
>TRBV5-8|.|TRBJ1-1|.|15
CASSSAGVWDTEAFF
TGTGCCAGCAGCTCCGCCGGGGTCTGGGACACTGAAGCTTTCTTT
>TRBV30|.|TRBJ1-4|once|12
CACRGYGEKLFF
TGTGCCTGCAGGGGATACGGTGAAAAACTGTTTTTT
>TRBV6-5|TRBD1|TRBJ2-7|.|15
CASSSPGQGTYEQYF
TGTGCCAGCAGTTCGCCGGGACAGGGGACCTACGAGCAGTACTTC
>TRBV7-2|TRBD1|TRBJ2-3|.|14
CASTRDSNTDTQYF
TGTGCCAGCACTAGGGACAGTAACACAGATACGCAGTATTTT
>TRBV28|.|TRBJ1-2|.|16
CASTTRVPLSNYGYTF
TGTGCCAGCACGACCAGGGTGCCCCTCTCCAACTATGGCTACACCTTC